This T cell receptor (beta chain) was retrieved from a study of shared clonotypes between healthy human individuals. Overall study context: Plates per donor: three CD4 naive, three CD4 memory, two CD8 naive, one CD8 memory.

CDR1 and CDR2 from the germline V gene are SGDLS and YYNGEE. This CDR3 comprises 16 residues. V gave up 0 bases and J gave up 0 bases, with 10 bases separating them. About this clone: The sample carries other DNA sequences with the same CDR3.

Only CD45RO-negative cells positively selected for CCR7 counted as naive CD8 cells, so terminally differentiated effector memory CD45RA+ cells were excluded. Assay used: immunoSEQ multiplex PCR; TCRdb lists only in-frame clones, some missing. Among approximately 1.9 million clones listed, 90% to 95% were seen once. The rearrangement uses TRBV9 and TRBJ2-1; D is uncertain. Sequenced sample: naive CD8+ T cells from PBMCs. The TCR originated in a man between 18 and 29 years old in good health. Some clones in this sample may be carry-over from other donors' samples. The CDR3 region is CASSVASVSSYNEQFF. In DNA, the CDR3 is TGTGCCAGCAGCGTAGCGTCAGTCAGCTCCTACAATGAGCAGTTCTTC.